This passage covers 25 T cell receptor beta chains from one sample sequenced in a study of OX40 agonist ivuxolimab in advanced cancers. Assay used: immunoSEQ multiplex PCR; TCRdb lists only in-frame clones, some missing. The data show 65,000 to 90,000 clones, approximately 85% seen once. This sample comprised CD4+ or CD8+ T cells sorted from blood, obtained in a trial of the OX40 agonist ivuxolimab. The source is an adult with an advanced solid tumor such as melanoma, head and neck, liver or kidney cancer.

The chain recombines TRBV30 with TRBJ2-1; 13 nucleotides agree with TRBD2. Trimming removed 2 bases from V and 5 bases from J; junction bases left unmatched: 6. Germline V lookup: CDR1 GTSNPN, CDR2 SVGIG (reference sequence). The CDR3 spans 16 residues. DNA for the CDR3: TGTGCCTGGAGTTTAGCGACTAGCGGGAGGCACAATGAGCAGTTCTTC. Its protein is CAWSLATSGRHNEQFF.

The chain is built from TRBV15 and TRBJ2-7; 10 positions match TRBD1. The CDR3 is 14 amino acids. The V gene end was trimmed by 4 bases and the J gene end by 2 bases; junction bases not matched to a gene: 2. Germline V CDR1 and CDR2: LNHNV, YYDKDF (reference sequence). The CDR3 sequence: CATSTGQGAYEQYF. The CDR3 DNA follows: TGTGCCACCAGCACTGGACAGGGGGCCTACGAGCAGTACTTC. Full variable domain (missing parts from reference TRBV15 and TRBJ2-7): DAMVIQNPRYQVTQFGKPVTLSCSQTLNHNVMYWYQQKSSQAPKLLFHYYDKDFNNEADTPDNFQSRRPNTSFCFLDIRSPGLGDTAMYLCATSTGQGAYEQYFGPGTRLTVT.

The rearrangement uses TRBV6-1 and TRBJ2-7; TRBD2 aligns across 9 bases. There are 18 residues in the CDR3. Germline V gene sequence: CDR1 MNHNS, CDR2 SASEGT. Losses at the gene ends were 2 bases for V and 0 bases for J; bases not matched to a gene: 11. In nucleotides, the CDR3 is TGTGCCAGCAGTGAACGGGCGGCGGGGGGGGGTAGCTCCTACGAGCAGTACTTC. This gives the protein CASSERAAGGGSSYEQYF.

V and J are TRBV30 and TRBJ1-1; D is undetermined. There are 13 residues in the CDR3. Germline-derived CDR1 and CDR2 are GTSNPN and SVGIG (reference sequence). V lost 2 bases to trimming and J lost 1 base, with 8 bases between them. The CDR3 here is CAWSIMQNTEAFF. For the CDR3, the DNA is TGTGCCTGGAGTATAATGCAGAACACTGAAGCTTTCTTT. The variable domain in full, with the rest retrieved from reference TRBV30 and TRBJ1-1, is SQTIHQWPATLVQPVGSPLSLECTVEGTSNPNLYWYRQAAGRGLQLLFYSVGIGQISSEVPQNLSASRPQDRQFILSSKKLLLSDSGFYLCAWSIMQNTEAFFGQGTRLTVV.

The J gene is TRBJ2-2, the V gene TRBV5-1; the D is unclear. The CDR3 extends over 14 amino acids. The ends were cut back, 4 bases at V and 6 bases at J, with 13 bases in the middle. Looked up from germline, CDR1 is SGHRS and CDR2 is YFSETQ. The DNA of the CDR3 is TGCGCCAGCAGCCGTGCGAACTGGGCCGGGGAGCTGTTTTTT. Encoded protein: CASSRANWAGELFF. Filled out from reference TRBV5-1 and TRBJ2-2, the complete variable domain reads KAGVTQTPRYLIKTRGQQVTLSCSPISGHRSVSWYQQTPGQGLQFLFEYFSETQRNKGNFPGRFSGRQFSNSRSEMNVSTLELGDSALYLCASSRANWAGELFFGEGSRLTVL.

The gene calls are TRBV7-9 and TRBJ2-3, with D perhaps matching TRBD2 (5 bases). The ends were cut back, 1 base at V and 6 bases at J, with 14 bases in the middle. This CDR3 is 15 amino acids long. Germline-derived CDR1 and CDR2 are SEHNR and FQNEAQ (reference sequence). The CDR3 coding sequence is TGTGCCAGCAGCTTAGGCCCACTAGTCCCGGATACGCAGTATTTT. Amino acid sequence: CASSLGPLVPDTQYF.

The chain employs TRBV6-6 and TRBJ2-3; a weak D match, TRBD2 (6 bases). The germline V and J ends were trimmed by 7 bases and 4 bases, with 18 bases remaining between them. Germline V gives CDR1 MNHNY, CDR2 SVGAGI (reference sequence). The CDR3 has 15 residues. The CDR3 reads CASILDLAVADTQYF. The CDR3 nucleotides read TGTGCCAGCATACTCGACTTAGCGGTGGCAGATACGCAGTATTTT.

J is TRBJ1-4 and V is TRBV29-1; D not resolved. The V end was cut by 6 bases, the J end by 3 bases, with 14 bases between. Germline V gene sequence: CDR1 SQVTM, CDR2 ANQGSEA. The CDR3 sequence is 14 residues long. The chain's CDR3 is CSVPSGGSNEKLFF. The CDR3 region has the DNA TGCAGCGTCCCAAGTGGAGGGTCTAATGAAAAACTGTTTTTT. The full variable domain, rest sourced from reference TRBV29-1 and TRBJ1-4, is SAVISQKPSRDICQRGTSLTIQCQVDSQVTMMFWYRQQPGQSLTLIATANQGSEATYESGFVIDKFPISRPNLTFSTLTVSNMSPEDSSIYLCSVPSGGSNEKLFFGSGTQLSVL.

J is TRBJ1-4 and V is TRBV30; D is uncertain. The V end was cut by 3 bases, the J end by 4 bases, with 9 bases between. This CDR3 spans 13 amino acids. From germline, CDR1 is GTSNPN and CDR2 SVGIG (reference sequence). The CDR3 DNA sequence: TGTGCCTGGAGACGACCACTTAATGAAAAACTGTTTTTT. Encoded protein: CAWRRPLNEKLFF.

The CDR3 sequence is CASRIPGYNEQFF. The CDR3 DNA sequence: TGCGCCAGCAGGATCCCCGGGTACAATGAGCAGTTCTTC. The chain joins TRBV10-2 to TRBJ2-1; D not certain. Germline CDR1 WSHSY, CDR2 SAAADI. The CDR3 has 13 amino acids. Trimming shortened V by 6 bases and J by 4 bases, and 10 bases separated the two germline ends.

The rearrangement uses TRBV10-3 and TRBJ2-2; 10 nucleotides match TRBD2. Germline V gene sequence: CDR1 ENHRY, CDR2 SYGVKD. J lost 6 bases, V lost 9 bases, and 4 bases had no gene match. This CDR3 has 13 amino acids. The CDR3 DNA follows: TGTGCCATTCGTGGACTAGCGGCCGGGGAGCTGTTTTTT. It is translated as CAIRGLAAGELFF.

The rearrangement uses TRBV6-1 and TRBJ2-7; D may correspond to TRBD1 or TRBD2 (6 bases each). CDR3 size: 15 residues. The V end was cut by 5 bases, the J end by 5 bases, with 19 bases between. CDR1 is MNHNS, CDR2 SASEGT, per germline. CDR3 sequence: CASSKGGTSSNEQYF. Written as DNA, the CDR3 is TGTGCCAGCAGTAAGGGGGGTACTAGCTCGAACGAGCAGTACTTC.

V gene TRBV7-2 combines with J gene TRBJ2-5; D is perhaps TRBD1 or TRBD2 (5 bases each). The germline V gene has CDR1 SGHTA and CDR2 FQGNSA. Trimming shortened V by 4 bases and J by 3 bases, and 9 bases separated the two germline ends. The CDR3 runs 13 residues. CDR3 sequence reads: CASSSGRKETQYF. As DNA, the CDR3 is TGTGCCAGCAGCTCGGGACGGAAAGAGACCCAGTACTTC.

The CDR3 sequence is CAISTGAITSGYTF. CDR3 nucleotide sequence: TGTGCCATCAGCACAGGGGCCATAACTAGCGGCTACACCTTC. V and J are TRBV10-3 and TRBJ1-2, with 7 nucleotides matching TRBD1. The J segment lost 8 bases and the V segment lost 6 bases, leaving 12 bases of the junction unmatched. CDR3 size: 14 residues. Germline V lookup: CDR1 ENHRY, CDR2 SYGVKD.

The J gene is TRBJ2-7, the V gene TRBV27, with D possibly TRBD2 on 5 matching bases. Per germline, CDR1 MNHEY and CDR2 SMNVEV (reference sequence). This CDR3 has 17 residues. V shed 5 bases and J shed 0 bases, with 20 bases lying between them. Here the CDR3 reads CASSPQLPGFISYEQYF. The CDR3 DNA reads as TGTGCCAGCAGTCCCCAACTCCCGGGATTCATCTCCTACGAGCAGTACTTC.

A few counts support this clone. CDR3 residues: CASSTDTGGQPQHF. CDR3 nucleotide sequence: TGTGCCAGCTCAACAGACACGGGAGGTCAGCCCCAGCATTTT. The genes are TRBV18 and TRBJ1-5; D remains ambiguous. Per germline, CDR1 KGHSH and CDR2 LQKENI. V dropped 5 bases and J dropped 6 bases, with 14 bases sitting between them. This CDR3 spans 14 amino acids.

The CDR3 region is CASSLSPGQPGNTIYF. In DNA, the CDR3 is TGCGCCAGCAGCTTGTCCCCGGGACAACCTGGAAACACCATATATTTT. V gene TRBV5-1 combines with J gene TRBJ1-3, with a weak D call TRBD1 (6 bases). V lost 1 base, J lost 2 bases, and 13 bases lay in between. This CDR3 has 16 amino acids. Looked up from germline, CDR1 is SGHRS and CDR2 is YFSETQ.

The chain links TRBV30 to TRBJ2-2; 7 bases match TRBD2. CDR3 length: 13 amino acids. Losses at the gene ends were 5 bases for V and 3 bases for J; bases not matched to a gene: 3. CDR1 and CDR2 (germline): GTSNPN, SVGIG (reference sequence). The chain's CDR3 is CAWGGGYTGELFF. CDR3 DNA: TGTGCCTGGGGGGGAGGGTACACCGGGGAGCTGTTTTTT. The variable domain in full, with the rest retrieved from reference TRBV30 and TRBJ2-2, is SQTIHQWPATLVQPVGSPLSLECTVEGTSNPNLYWYRQAAGRGLQLLFYSVGIGQISSEVPQNLSASRPQDRQFILSSKKLLLSDSGFYLCAWGGGYTGELFFGEGSRLTVL.

The chain employs TRBV19 and TRBJ1-1; D unclear. The CDR3 spans 14 residues. CDR1 is LNHDA and CDR2 is SQIVND in the germline V gene (reference sequence). Trimming stripped 3 bases from V and 2 bases from J, with 10 bases between. CDR3: CASSMDGSNTEAFF. CDR3 DNA: TGTGCCAGTAGTATGGACGGATCAAACACTGAAGCTTTCTTT.

This rearrangement joins TRBV19 to TRBJ2-1; 11 bases match TRBD2. This CDR3 comprises 15 residues. V was clipped by 2 bases and J by 7 bases; unmatched bases: 4. Germline V lookup: CDR1 LNHDA, CDR2 SQIVND (reference sequence). The CDR3 sequence is CASSILAGGVNEQFF. The CDR3 DNA sequence: TGTGCCAGTAGTATACTAGCGGGAGGTGTGAATGAGCAGTTCTTC.

J is TRBJ2-5 and V is TRBV5-1, with D possibly matching TRBD1 (5 bases). The closer fit of TRBJ2-7 to the DNA end suggests the J call may be wrong. The CDR3 has 13 amino acids. The germline V gene encodes CDR1 SGHRS and CDR2 YFSETQ. This CDR3 is CASSLVRQYEQYF. The CDR3 bases are TGCGCCAGCAGCTTGGTGAGACAGTACGAGCAGTACTTC.

The V call is TRBV4-3, the J call TRBJ2-7, with D uncertain. This CDR3 is built from 15 residues. Germline assignment: CDR1 LGHNA and CDR2 YSLEER. V was trimmed by 4 bases and J by 2 bases, leaving 15 bases between them. The CDR3, as DNA: TGCGCCAGCAGCCCCTTTCCCGGTGCCACCTACGAGCAGTACTTC. Translation: CASSPFPGATYEQYF.

A remark on this clone: Other DNA sequences in the sample encode the same CDR3. This chain links TRBV19 with TRBJ1-2; 9 bases line up with TRBD1. The CDR3 length is 14 residues. Germline values: CDR1 LNHDA, CDR2 SQIVND (reference sequence). J was trimmed by 2 bases and V by 3 bases; bases with no gene match: 1. The CDR3 DNA reads TGTGCCAGTAGTATTGGGACAGGGAACTATGGCTACACCTTC. This encodes CASSIGTGNYGYTF. Variable domain in full (rest from reference TRBV19 and TRBJ1-2): DGGITQSPKYLFRKEGQNVTLSCEQNLNHDAMYWYRQDPGQGLRLIYYSQIVNDFQKGDIAEGYSVSREKKESFPLTVTSAQKNPTAFYLCASSIGTGNYGYTFGSGTRLTVV.

This clone was recorded many times. The chain links TRBV27 to TRBJ1-5; possible D gene TRBD1, 5 bases. Germline assignment: CDR1 MNHEY and CDR2 SMNVEV (reference sequence). The CDR3 consists of 17 residues. V shed 5 bases and J shed 4 bases, with 21 bases lying between them. CDR3 DNA sequence: TGTGCCAGCAGTCCCACATCCCAGACGGGGGGAAATCAGCCCCAGCATTTT. Translation: CASSPTSQTGGNQPQHF.

J is TRBJ1-4 and V is TRBV27; unclear D gene. This CDR3 comprises 8 residues. With 11 bases removed from V and 10 bases from J, the gap between germline ends came to 5 bases. The germline V gene encodes CDR1 MNHEY and CDR2 SMNVEV (reference sequence). The CDR3, as DNA: TGTGCCCAACGAAAACTGTTTTTT. It codes for CAQRKLFF.